This section outlines one TCR beta chain sequence together with its context. What it binds is unknown. In germline, CDR1 is SNHLY, CDR2 FYNNEI. CDR3 length equals 19 residues. The J segment lost 2 bases and the V segment lost 7 bases, leaving 20 bases of the junction unmatched. Molecules of cDNA were individually given unique molecular identifiers that were attached to them. TCRdb itself ran the 5' RACE reads through MiXCR, one entry per CDR3 protein. The sample lists 25,000 to 30,000 distinct CDR3 sequences, about 6.6% occurring once. This sample was taken from a study of early T cells in non-severe SARS-CoV-2 infection. Study overall: Sequenced material consisted of bulk RNA (from unsorted whole blood), and chains were unpaired.

Broader study findings: Using VDJdb, the matching emphasized anti-spike CD8 responses while missing private and CD4 specificities.

This specimen consisted of whole blood, obtained at baseline. The chain recombines TRBV2 with TRBJ2-7, with 10 bases that match TRBD1. The source is an adult who was a healthcare worker with PCR-confirmed SARS-CoV-2 infection or an uninfected control (not recorded which). The CDR3 is CASTPPPGQGTSSPYEQYF. The CDR3, as DNA: TGTGCCAGCACCCCTCCTCCGGGACAGGGGACATCAAGCCCCTACGAGCAGTACTTC.